The 22 T cell receptor beta chains presented below share a single source sample, sequenced in a study of radiotherapy plus CTLA-4 blockade in lung cancer. Libraries were prepared by immunoSEQ multiplex PCR; TCRdb keeps only in-frame clonotypes and omits some of them. The profile shows under 50,000 clones, about four fifths of them singletons. This specimen was peripheral blood, taken from a patient treated with radiotherapy plus ipilimumab. The receptors originated from a human donor with non-small cell lung cancer that progressed on radiotherapy plus ipilimumab.

This clone was observed once. This chain joins TRBV11-2 and TRBJ2-6; D is uncertain. Germline lookup yields CDR1 SGHAT and CDR2 FQNNGV. This CDR3 is built from 19 residues. The V gene lost 5 bases and the J gene lost 5 bases, with 25 bases spanning the gap. The CDR3 is CASSVKTTSKQSRANVLTF. The CDR3 DNA sequence: TGTGCCAGCAGCGTAAAGACAACAAGCAAACAAAGTCGGGCCAACGTCCTGACTTTC.

The J gene is TRBJ2-5, the V gene TRBV7-2; D not certain. Trimming left V 6 bases short and J 4 bases short, with 6 bases between. The length of the CDR3 is 11 residues. Looked up from germline, CDR1 is SGHTA and CDR2 is FQGNSA. CDR3 DNA: TGTGCCAGCAGTCCTTCAGAGACCCAGTACTTC. This sequence encodes CASSPSETQYF.

The chain employs TRBV5-8 and TRBJ2-7, with 12 bases that match TRBD1. This CDR3 is 17 amino acids long. CDR1 and CDR2 (germline): SGHTS, YDEGEE. After removal of 4 bases from V and 5 bases from J, the junction contained 13 bases not matched to a gene. The CDR3 region has the DNA TGTGCCAGCAGCCGTAGAACTCCGGGACAGGGGGCCCACGAGCAGTACTTC. Translating gives CASSRRTPGQGAHEQYF.

This chain uses TRBV7-2 with TRBJ2-3; D remains ambiguous. Trimming removed 5 bases from V and 2 bases from J, with 11 bases in between. The CDR3 contains 14 residues. Germline CDR1 is SGHTA and CDR2 is FQGNSA. As DNA, the CDR3 is TGTGCCAGCAGCCTCAACTCATTCACAGATACGCAGTATTTT. This encodes CASSLNSFTDTQYF.

Comments on this clone: The junction departs from the called germline gene at one end, perhaps through a read error. The chain couples TRBV5-1 to TRBJ2-7; 9 bases line up with TRBD1. CDR3 size: 14 residues. Germline V gene data show CDR1 as SGHRS and CDR2 as YFSETQ. CDR3 in DNA: TGCGCCAGCAGCTCGGACAGGGGAATTTACGGGCAGTACTTC. Encoded protein: CASSSDRGIYGQYF.

The chain employs TRBV4-1 and TRBJ2-2; 10 nucleotides match TRBD1. Germline-derived CDR1 and CDR2 are MGHRA and YSYEKL. The CDR3 is 15 amino acids. Losses at the gene ends were 6 bases for V and 6 bases for J; bases not matched to a gene: 7. The CDR3 is CASSYRQGASGELFF. In DNA form, the CDR3 reads TGCGCCAGCAGTTACAGACAGGGGGCGTCCGGGGAGCTGTTTTTT.

About this clone itself: The sample holds other DNA sequences that translate to the same CDR3. The chain uses TRBV5-1 and TRBJ2-7; D is perhaps TRBD2 (6 bases). The CDR3 sequence is 16 residues long. The germline V and J ends were trimmed by 4 bases and 0 bases, with 17 bases remaining between them. The germline CDR1 and CDR2 sequences are SGHRS and YFSETQ. In nucleotides, the CDR3 is TGCGCCAGCAGCATCCTCACAGGAGGGAGCTCCTACGAGCAGTACTTC. It codes for CASSILTGGSSYEQYF.

This chain joins TRBV7-2 and TRBJ1-5; the D gene is possibly TRBD1 (6 bases). Trimming took 6 bases from V and 1 from J, leaving 13 bases between them. CDR1 is SGHTA and CDR2 is FQGNSA in the germline V gene. CDR3 length equals 15 residues. CDR3 DNA sequence: TGTGCCAGCAGGTGGGACAAAATCAGCAATCAGCCCCAGCATTTT. It specifies CASRWDKISNQPQHF.

This clone was recorded a few times. The chain employs TRBV2 and TRBJ1-2; 8 nucleotides align to TRBD1. In germline, CDR1 is SNHLY, CDR2 FYNNEI. The CDR3 loop spans 14 amino acids. The V segment lost 8 bases and the J segment 2 bases; nucleotides outside the gene matches: 7. The CDR3 DNA follows: TGTGCCAGCGGGAGACAGGGGACGAACTATGGCTACACCTTC. Protein product: CASGRQGTNYGYTF.

This clone was counted once. The CDR3, as DNA: TGTGCCAGCAGTGCGCCGGGACAGGCTTTCTACGAGCAGTACTTC. Its protein product is CASSAPGQAFYEQYF. The chain combines TRBV6-1 with TRBJ2-7, with TRBD1 matching 8 bases. The junction had 8 bases not matched to a gene; V was cut back by 4 bases and J by 3 bases. CDR3 size: 15 residues. CDR1 is MNHNS, CDR2 SASEGT, per germline.

This clone appeared once. The CDR3 region is CASNERTGVTEAFF. CDR3 coding DNA: TGTGCCAGTAACGAACGGACAGGGGTAACTGAAGCTTTCTTT. This chain links TRBV19 with TRBJ1-1; 9 bases fit TRBD1. CDR1 is LNHDA, CDR2 SQIVND, per germline (reference sequence). Unmatched junction bases numbered 8, after V lost 7 bases and J lost 5 bases. The CDR3 has 14 amino acids.

The sample holds one count of this clone. The rearrangement uses TRBV9 and TRBJ1-2; the match to TRBD1 covers 9 bases. Per germline, CDR1 SGDLS and CDR2 YYNGEE. The CDR3 contains 15 residues. J gave up 4 bases and V 3 bases, and 7 bases lay outside the gene matches. CDR3 nucleotide sequence: TGTGCCAGCAGCGCCAACAGGGGGCTCGGCTATGGCTACACCTTC. Encoded protein: CASSANRGLGYGYTF.

The CDR3, as DNA: TGTGCCAGCTCAGACACAGACAACCTCTATGGCTACACCTTC. Translation: CASSDTDNLYGYTF. The chain carries TRBV18 and TRBJ1-2, with unresolved D. The CDR3 runs to 14 residues. Looked up from germline, CDR1 is KGHSH and CDR2 is LQKENI. The V end was cut by 5 bases, the J end by 4 bases, with 14 bases between.

This sequence joins TRBV6-6 and TRBJ2-5; 11 bases fit TRBD2. Germline assignment: CDR1 MNHNY and CDR2 SVGAGI (reference sequence). The J segment lost 2 bases and the V segment lost 4 bases, leaving 6 bases of the junction unmatched. This CDR3 region has 16 residues. The CDR3 nucleotides read TGTGCCAGCAGTTCCCAACTAGCGGGGGATCAAGAGACCCAGTACTTC. Protein: CASSSQLAGDQETQYF.

The chain uses TRBV19 and TRBJ1-5, with TRBD1 matching over 8 bases. CDR1 LNHDA and CDR2 SQIVND come from the germline V gene (reference sequence). After removal of 6 bases from V and 3 bases from J, the junction contained 7 bases not matched to a gene. The CDR3 is 15 residues long. The CDR3 sequence: CASSPRTGLNQPQHF. The CDR3 bases are TGTGCCAGTAGCCCAAGGACAGGGCTCAATCAGCCCCAGCATTTT.

The chain couples TRBV15 to TRBJ1-4; 9 nucleotides align to TRBD1. Per the germline V gene, CDR1 is LNHNV and CDR2 is YYDKDF (reference sequence). This CDR3 has 16 amino acids. V was clipped by 1 base and J by 6 bases; unmatched bases: 6. This CDR3 is CATSRGWDRDDEKLFF. CDR3 nucleotide sequence: TGTGCCACCAGCAGAGGATGGGACAGGGATGATGAAAAACTGTTTTTT.

V and J are TRBV21-1 and TRBJ2-5; TRBD2, the table's D call, was not compared with the DNA. TRBV21-1 is designated a pseudogene. The CDR3 is made up of 18 amino acids. For the CDR3, the DNA is TGTGCCAGCAGCAAAAGTTACGGTTGGAGCGGGGTAAAAGAGACCCAGTACTTC. This codes for CASSKSYGWSGVKETQYF.

This clone is labeled as medium-sized. This same CDR3 is encoded by further DNA sequences in the sample. The CDR3 DNA reads TGCGCCAGCAGCCAGGACAGGGCAAGCAATCAGCCCCAGCATTTT. Encoded protein: CASSQDRASNQPQHF. The chain combines TRBV4-3 with TRBJ1-5; TRBD1 agrees at 8 bases. The CDR3 is 15 amino acids. With V trimmed by 3 bases and J by 1 base, 2 bases remained unmatched. CDR1 is LGHNA and CDR2 is YSLEER in the germline V gene.

In this sample, this clone turned up a few times. The rearrangement uses TRBV27 and TRBJ2-1, with D uncertain. The CDR3 is 15 residues long. The germline CDR1 and CDR2 sequences are MNHEY and SMNVEV (reference sequence). Trimming pared 4 bases from V and 0 bases from J, leaving 10 bases between. The CDR3 is CASSSALSSYNEQFF. As DNA, the CDR3 is TGTGCCAGCAGTTCCGCCCTAAGCTCCTACAATGAGCAGTTCTTC.

This chain joins TRBV4-2 and TRBJ2-7; D perhaps matches TRBD2 (7 bases). The CDR3 contains 17 residues. V was pared by 0 bases and J by 4 bases, with 19 bases between. The germline gives CDR1 LGHNA, CDR2 YNFKEQ. The CDR3 region is CASSQDWSAGATYEQYF. The CDR3 region has the DNA TGTGCCAGCAGCCAAGATTGGTCGGCGGGGGCAACTTACGAGCAGTACTTC.

The V call is TRBV23-1, the J call TRBJ2-6; D remains ambiguous. TRBV23-1 is designated an ORF whose function remains uncertain. V shed 6 bases and J shed 2 bases, with 8 bases lying between them. The CDR3 is 14 amino acids. The CDR3 protein is CASRIDTGANVLTF. CDR3 DNA: TGCGCCAGCAGAATAGACACTGGGGCCAACGTCCTGACTTTC.

This clone was seen only once. The chain employs TRBV5-4 and TRBJ2-3; 11 bases line up with TRBD1. The CDR3 has 16 amino acids. With 4 bases clipped from V and 2 bases from J, the junction kept 6 bases outside the gene matches. CDR1 is SGHNT and CDR2 is YYREEE in the germline V gene (reference sequence). As DNA, the CDR3 is TGTGCCAGCAGCGCTGGACAGGGGGCAACCACAGATACGCAGTATTTT. It specifies CASSAGQGATTDTQYF.